This TCR beta chain originates from a study of beta chain features in type 1 diabetes. Sequenced material consisted of expressed TCRB transcripts (all of the isolated RNA was reverse transcribed). The assay was immunoSEQ multiplex PCR, and TCRdb's table has in-frame clones only and misses some. The table includes about 900,000 clones, 17% detected once. There are 13 residues in the CDR3. V shed 7 bases and J 8 bases; nucleotides not matched to a gene: 6. The germline V gene encodes CDR1 SNHLY and CDR2 FYNNEI. CD4+ naive, central memory, regulatory and stem cell-like memory cells were sorted via CD45RO/CCR7/CD25/CD127/CD95/CD27. This clone occurred a few times.

V usage is TRBV2 and J usage is TRBJ2-1, with 9 bases that match TRBD1. Sequencing used naive CD4+ T cells from blood. This clonotype was obtained from a woman between 18 and 29 years old in good health. CDR3 residues: CASNRQGEDEQFF. CDR3 DNA: TGTGCCAGCAACCGACAGGGGGAAGATGAGCAGTTCTTC.